One sample yielded the 17 T cell receptor beta chains listed below, sequenced in a study of blood T cell repertoires in COVID-19. Profiled with immunoSEQ multiplex PCR; TCRdb holds only in-frame clones, not every one. The sample has about 98,000 clones; around 90% are singletons. The sample taken for sequencing was peripheral blood. The receptors were sampled from a woman in her forties or fifties with COVID-19, enrolled during active disease.

This chain links TRBV4-3 with TRBJ2-7; 9 bases agree with TRBD2. This CDR3 is built from 15 residues. Germline CDR1 reads LGHNA; CDR2 reads YSLEER. V gave up 2 bases and J gave up 6 bases; unmatched junction bases: 8. This chain's CDR3 is CASSQLSGGTGEQYF. The CDR3 coding sequence is TGCGCCAGCAGCCAACTCAGCGGGGGGACTGGCGAGCAGTACTTC.

The chain joins TRBV4-2 to TRBJ2-1; TRBD2 might be the D (9 bases). V gave up 4 bases and J gave up 3 bases, with 22 bases separating them. Looked up from germline, CDR1 is LGHNA and CDR2 is YNFKEQ. This CDR3 is 18 amino acids long. The CDR3 DNA is TGTGCCAGCAGCCCAAGCGGGGGGCCCGACAGGGGCTACAATGAGCAGTTCTTC. It yields the protein CASSPSGGPDRGYNEQFF.

J is TRBJ1-2 and V is TRBV3-1 (or the pseudogene TRBV3-2); 9 bases are shared with TRBD1. Germline values: CDR1 LGHDT, CDR2 YNNKEL (reference sequence). V shed 2 bases and J 6 bases; nucleotides not matched to a gene: 4. The CDR3 has 14 residues. This CDR3 reads CASSQRDRVNGYTF. The DNA of the CDR3 is TGTGCCAGCAGCCAACGGGACAGGGTGAATGGCTACACCTTC.

The DNA for the CDR3 is TGTGCCAGCAGCCCGATGGGGCGGGGGGTTGTCTACGAGCAGTACTTC. The encoded protein is CASSPMGRGVVYEQYF. The V call is TRBV11-3, the J call TRBJ2-7; 8 bases fit TRBD2. The CDR3 extends over 16 amino acids. After removal of 5 bases from V and 3 bases from J, the junction contained 12 bases not matched to a gene. Germline CDR1 SGHNT, CDR2 YENEEA.

This chain connects TRBV18 to TRBJ2-7; 11 bases match TRBD2. Per germline, CDR1 KGHSH and CDR2 LQKENI. The CDR3 loop spans 16 amino acids. Germline trimming cut 5 bases from V and 4 bases from J; bases unmatched to any gene: 10. CDR3 coding DNA: TGTGCCAGCTCAGTACTAGCGGGGGACAGTACTTACGAGCAGTACTTC. Translation gives CASSVLAGDSTYEQYF.

J is TRBJ2-7 and V is TRBV6-5; D remains unclear. The length of the CDR3 is 12 residues. V was shortened by 2 bases and J by 1 base, with 3 bases between the two germline ends. The V gene's germline CDR1 is MNHEY and CDR2 SVGAGI. This CDR3 is CASSYESYEQYF. The CDR3 DNA sequence: TGTGCCAGCAGTTACGAGTCCTACGAGCAGTACTTC.

The chain recombines TRBV6-5 with TRBJ1-6, with 9 bases fitting TRBD1. V trimming: 6 bases; J trimming: 8 bases; junction bases outside the gene matches: 5. This CDR3 is built from 14 residues. Germline values: CDR1 MNHEY, CDR2 SVGAGI. The DNA for the CDR3 is TGTGCCAGCAGCCTCGACAGGGGGGATTCACCCCTCCACTTT. Amino acids: CASSLDRGDSPLHF.

The chain combines TRBV7-3 with TRBJ2-2; 11 bases match TRBD1. Germline CDR1 and CDR2: SGHTA and FQGTGA. V dropped 5 bases and J dropped 4; count of bases not matched to a gene: 9. The CDR3 has 17 amino acids. The CDR3 bases are TGTGCCAGCAGCCGGACAGGGGGCGCATACGGCACCGGGGAGCTGTTTTTT. Its protein is CASSRTGGAYGTGELFF. The full variable domain, in which reference TRBV7-3 and TRBJ2-2 provide the parts outside the CDR3, is GAGVSQTPSNKVTEKGKYVELRCDPISGHTALYWYRQSLGQGPEFLIYFQGTGAADDSGLPNDRFFAVRPEGSVSTLKIQRTERGDSAVYLCASSRTGGAYGTGELFFGEGSRLTVL.

The CDR3 DNA follows: TGTGCCAGTACCTCCCAGCGGGGGGGGAAAGGCAATCAGCCCCAGCATTTT. This gives the protein CASTSQRGGKGNQPQHF. V usage is TRBV19 and J usage is TRBJ1-5; D may be TRBD1 (5 bases). The CDR3 sequence is 17 residues long. The V gene lost 7 bases and the J gene lost 2 bases, with 21 bases spanning the gap. The germline V gene encodes CDR1 LNHDA and CDR2 SQIVND (reference sequence).

The chain has TRBV6-2 or TRBV6-3 and TRBJ2-3, with TRBD1 matching over 8 bases. V shed 2 bases, J shed 4 bases, and the junction held 5 bases outside the gene matches. CDR1 and CDR2 from the germline V gene are MNHEY and SVGEGT. The CDR3 runs to 15 residues. CDR3 protein: CASSYGTGHSDTQYF. As DNA, the CDR3 is TGTGCCAGCAGTTACGGGACAGGTCATTCAGATACGCAGTATTTT.

The gene calls are TRBV29-1 and TRBJ2-3; perhaps TRBD2 as D (6 bases). CDR1 SQVTM and CDR2 ANQGSEA come from the germline V gene. The CDR3 has 15 amino acids. The V end lost 0 bases, the J end lost 0 bases, and 10 bases lay between the germline ends. Here the CDR3 reads CSVEDGGKSTDTQYF. The CDR3 DNA reads TGCAGCGTTGAAGACGGAGGGAAGAGCACAGATACGCAGTATTTT.

The V and J genes are TRBV7-7 and TRBJ2-2; TRBD1 is a possible D gene (5 bases). CDR1 SSHAT and CDR2 FNYEAQ come from the germline V gene (reference sequence). The CDR3 covers 13 residues. Deletions cut 7 bases from V and 2 bases from J, with 8 bases between. CDR3 region: CASTQGNTGELFF. As DNA, the CDR3 is TGTGCCAGCACGCAGGGTAACACCGGGGAGCTGTTTTTT. Together with reference TRBV7-7 and TRBJ2-2, the CDR3 gives the full variable domain: GAGVSQSPRYKVTKRGQDVTLRCDPISSHATLYWYQQALGQGPEFLTYFNYEAQPDKSGLPSDRFSAERPEGSISTLTIQRTEQRDSAMYRCASTQGNTGELFFGEGSRLTVL.

The CDR3 DNA sequence: TGTGCCAGCAGTGAGGGACAGGGGTATGGCTACACCTTC. Amino acid sequence: CASSEGQGYGYTF. The chain employs TRBV6-2 or TRBV6-3 and TRBJ1-2, with TRBD1 matching over 10 bases. From germline, CDR1 is MNHEY and CDR2 SVGEGT. J lost 5 bases, V lost 5 bases, and 2 bases had no gene match. The CDR3 sequence is 13 residues long.

Here the CDR3 DNA reads TGTGCCAGCTCACCGAGGACAGGGGATCACAATGAGCAGTTCTTC. Residues: CASSPRTGDHNEQFF. This chain links TRBV18 with TRBJ2-1; 9 bases line up with TRBD1. The germline gives CDR1 KGHSH, CDR2 LQKENI. CDR3 length: 15 residues. The V gene end was trimmed by 3 bases and the J gene end by 5 bases; junction bases not matched to a gene: 5.

The V and J genes are TRBV18 and TRBJ2-7; tentative D call: TRBD1 (5 bases). V lost 0 bases, J lost 4 bases, and 13 bases lay in between. CDR3 length: 15 residues. The germline gives CDR1 KGHSH, CDR2 LQKENI. In DNA form, the CDR3 reads TGTGCCAGCTCACCACCAACAGGCAGTAGATACGAGCAGTACTTC. It is translated as CASSPPTGSRYEQYF.

The rearrangement links TRBV7-2 to TRBJ2-7, with D possibly matching TRBD2 (5 bases). V dropped 2 bases and J dropped 3 bases, with 8 bases sitting between them. The CDR3 length is 13 residues. Germline-derived CDR1 and CDR2 are SGHTA and FQGNSA. CDR3 nucleotide sequence: TGTGCCAGCAGCTTAACTGCGGGCTACGAGCAGTACTTC. Translated, it gives CASSLTAGYEQYF.

The chain employs TRBV19 and TRBJ2-3; possible D gene TRBD1, 6 bases. The germline gives CDR1 LNHDA, CDR2 SQIVND (reference sequence). Trimming pared 5 bases from V and 4 bases from J, leaving 10 bases between. This CDR3 contains 13 residues. The CDR3 spells CASSVKGADTQYF. The CDR3 DNA sequence: TGTGCCAGTAGTGTTAAGGGGGCAGATACGCAGTATTTT.